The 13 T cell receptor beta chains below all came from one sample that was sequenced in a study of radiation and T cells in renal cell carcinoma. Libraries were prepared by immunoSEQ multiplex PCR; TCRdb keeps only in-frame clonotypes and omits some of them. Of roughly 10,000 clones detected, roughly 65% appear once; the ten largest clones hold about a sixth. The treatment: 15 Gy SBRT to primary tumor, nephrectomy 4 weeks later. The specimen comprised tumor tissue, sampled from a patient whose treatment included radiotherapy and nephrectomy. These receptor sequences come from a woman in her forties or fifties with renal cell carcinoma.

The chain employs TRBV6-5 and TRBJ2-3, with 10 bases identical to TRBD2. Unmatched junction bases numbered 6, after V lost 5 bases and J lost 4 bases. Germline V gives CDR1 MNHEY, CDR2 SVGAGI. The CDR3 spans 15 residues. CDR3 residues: CASSVIAGGPDTQYF. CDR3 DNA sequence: TGTGCCAGCAGTGTAATAGCGGGAGGACCAGATACGCAGTATTTT.

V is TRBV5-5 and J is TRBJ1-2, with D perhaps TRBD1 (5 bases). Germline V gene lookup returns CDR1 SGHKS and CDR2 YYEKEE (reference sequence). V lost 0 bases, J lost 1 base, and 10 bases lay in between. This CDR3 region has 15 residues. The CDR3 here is CASSLELTVNYGYTF. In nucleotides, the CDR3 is TGTGCCAGCAGCTTGGAACTGACAGTTAACTATGGCTACACCTTC.

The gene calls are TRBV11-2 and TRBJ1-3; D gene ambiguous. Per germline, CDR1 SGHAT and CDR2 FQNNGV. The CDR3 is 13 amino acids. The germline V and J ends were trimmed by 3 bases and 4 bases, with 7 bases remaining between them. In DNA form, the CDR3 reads TGTGCCAGCAGCTTGGGCGGAGGAAACACCATATATTTT. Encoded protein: CASSLGGGNTIYF.

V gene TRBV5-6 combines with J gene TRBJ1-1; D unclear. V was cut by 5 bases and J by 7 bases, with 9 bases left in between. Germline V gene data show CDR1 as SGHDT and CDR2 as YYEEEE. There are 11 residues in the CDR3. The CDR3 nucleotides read TGTGCCAGCAGATTCGGGAGTGAAGCTTTCTTT. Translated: CASRFGSEAFF. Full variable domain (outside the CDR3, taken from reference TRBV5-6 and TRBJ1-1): DAGVTQSPTHLIKTRGQQVTLRCSPKSGHDTVSWYQQALGQGPQFIFQYYEEEERQRGNFPDRFSGHQFPNYSSELNVNALLLGDSALYLCASRFGSEAFFGQGTRLTVV.

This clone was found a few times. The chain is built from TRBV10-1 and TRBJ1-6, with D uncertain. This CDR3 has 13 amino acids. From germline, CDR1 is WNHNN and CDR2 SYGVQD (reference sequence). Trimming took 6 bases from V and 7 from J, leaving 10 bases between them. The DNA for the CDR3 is TGCGCCAGCAGCCTGTTGAGGAATTCACCCCTCCACTTT. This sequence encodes CASSLLRNSPLHF.

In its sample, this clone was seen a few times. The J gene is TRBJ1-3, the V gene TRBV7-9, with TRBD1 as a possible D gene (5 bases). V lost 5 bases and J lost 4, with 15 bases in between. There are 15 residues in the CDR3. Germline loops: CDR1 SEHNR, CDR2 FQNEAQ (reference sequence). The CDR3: CASSATTVGGNTIYF. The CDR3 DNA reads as TGTGCCAGCAGCGCGACGACAGTCGGAGGAAACACCATATATTTT.

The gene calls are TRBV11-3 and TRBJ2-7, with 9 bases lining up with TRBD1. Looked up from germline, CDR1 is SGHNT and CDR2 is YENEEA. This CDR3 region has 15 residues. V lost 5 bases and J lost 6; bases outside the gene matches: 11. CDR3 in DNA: TGTGCCAGCAGCCCACCGGGACAGGGCTTCTCCGAGCAGTACTTC. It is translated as CASSPPGQGFSEQYF.

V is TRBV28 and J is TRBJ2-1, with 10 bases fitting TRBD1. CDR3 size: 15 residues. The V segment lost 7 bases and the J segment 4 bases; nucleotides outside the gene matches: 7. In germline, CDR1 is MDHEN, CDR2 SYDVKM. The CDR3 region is CASILPGQGYNEQFF. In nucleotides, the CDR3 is TGTGCCAGCATCCTACCGGGACAGGGGTACAATGAGCAGTTCTTC.

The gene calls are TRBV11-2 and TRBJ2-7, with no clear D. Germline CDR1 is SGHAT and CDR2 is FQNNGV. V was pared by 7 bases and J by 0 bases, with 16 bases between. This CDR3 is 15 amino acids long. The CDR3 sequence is CASKNDPPLSYEQYF. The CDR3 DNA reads TGTGCCAGCAAGAATGACCCCCCCCTCTCCTACGAGCAGTACTTC.

DNA of the CDR3: TGTGCCAGCAGTCCTGGCTGGGGCCGAAACTATGGCTACACCTTC. It specifies CASSPGWGRNYGYTF. This chain joins TRBV27 and TRBJ1-2; D possibly corresponds to TRBD1 (5 bases). The CDR3 length is 15 residues. The ends were cut back, 5 bases at V and 2 bases at J, with 15 bases in the middle. Germline values: CDR1 MNHEY, CDR2 SMNVEV (reference sequence).

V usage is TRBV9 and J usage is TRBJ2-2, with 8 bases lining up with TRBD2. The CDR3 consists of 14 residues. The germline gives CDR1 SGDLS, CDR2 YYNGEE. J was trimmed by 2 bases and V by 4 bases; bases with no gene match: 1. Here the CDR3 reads CASSREGNTGELFF. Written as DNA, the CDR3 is TGTGCCAGCAGCCGGGAGGGTAACACCGGGGAGCTGTTTTTT.

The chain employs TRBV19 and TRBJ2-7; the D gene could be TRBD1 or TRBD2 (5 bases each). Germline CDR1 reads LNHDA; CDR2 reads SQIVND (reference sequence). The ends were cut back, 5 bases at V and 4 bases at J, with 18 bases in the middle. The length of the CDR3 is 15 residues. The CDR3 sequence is CASSPGRGSGYEQYF. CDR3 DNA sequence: TGTGCCAGTAGTCCGGGACGGGGTTCAGGGTACGAGCAGTACTTC.

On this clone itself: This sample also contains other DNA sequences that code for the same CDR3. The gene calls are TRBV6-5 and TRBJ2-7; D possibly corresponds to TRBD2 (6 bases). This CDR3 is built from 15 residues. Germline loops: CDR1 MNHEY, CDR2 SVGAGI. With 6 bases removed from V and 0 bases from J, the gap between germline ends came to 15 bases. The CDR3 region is CASSYGTPLSYEQYF. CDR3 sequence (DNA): TGTGCCAGCAGCTACGGGACTCCCCTCTCCTACGAGCAGTACTTC.